These 5 T cell receptor beta chains were all obtained from the same sample, sequenced in a study of blood T cells in healthy people across ages. With a J-beta primer mix and a sample-barcoded 5' primer, a second PCR ran roughly 6 to 12 cycles. TCRdb reprocessed the 5' RACE reads with MiXCR, giving one entry per CDR3 protein. This sample yields 600,000 to 850,000 distinct CDR3 sequences, of which roughly 45% are seen a single time; 20% belongs to the top ten. Sequenced sample: blood. The receptors originated from a woman aged 60-75 years in good health.

A few counts support this clonotype. J is TRBJ2-1 and V is TRBV3-1; 9 bases agree with TRBD2. The CDR3 covers 14 residues. The trim removed 4 bases at V and 3 bases at J, leaving 1 base unmatched. Germline V CDR1 and CDR2: LGHDT, YNNKEL (reference sequence). The CDR3 reads CASSLRGGYNEQFF. CDR3 in DNA: TGTGCCAGCAGCCTGCGGGGGGGCTACAATGAGCAGTTCTTC.

The chain has TRBV6-4 and TRBJ2-6, with a tentative D call TRBD1 (6 bases). The germline gives CDR1 MRHNA, CDR2 SNTAGT. The V gene lost 0 bases and the J gene lost 0 bases, with 6 bases spanning the gap. The CDR3 is 16 amino acids. CDR3 loop: CASSDSDSSGANVLTF. In DNA form, the CDR3 reads TGTGCCAGCAGTGACTCGGACAGCTCTGGGGCCAACGTCCTGACTTTC.

This clonotype was found a few times. This chain uses TRBV5-1 with TRBJ2-3; 8 bases align to TRBD2. Germline-derived CDR1 and CDR2 are SGHRS and YFSETQ. The CDR3 has 16 amino acids. V lost 2 bases to trimming and J lost 5 bases; unmatched junction nucleotides: 10. DNA of the CDR3: TGCGCCAGCAGCTTTTTGGAGCGGGGGCCAGGAGATACGCAGTATTTT. Its translation: CASSFLERGPGDTQYF.

This clonotype was seen a single time. The chain combines TRBV20-1 with TRBJ1-6, with D possibly matching TRBD1 (5 bases). CDR3 size: 14 residues. Trimming pared 5 bases from V and 4 bases from J, leaving 12 bases between. CDR1 and CDR2 (germline): DFQATT, SNEGSKA (reference sequence). CDR3: CSAWDRIYNSPLHF. The DNA of the CDR3 is TGCAGTGCTTGGGACCGAATATATAATTCACCCCTCCACTTT.

The V call is TRBV5-1, the J call TRBJ1-1, with TRBD1 identical over 12 bases. The V and J ends lost 4 bases and 4 bases, in that order; junction bases with no gene match: 8. Per the germline V gene, CDR1 is SGHRS and CDR2 is YFSETQ. The CDR3 contains 16 residues. The CDR3 nucleotides read TGCGCCAGCAGCCCCGGGACAGGGGGCATTGGCACTGAAGCTTTCTTT. It codes for CASSPGTGGIGTEAFF.